These 3 T cell receptor beta chains were sequenced from one sample in a study of cytomegalovirus exposure and HLA in healthy donors. Use of 60 Vbeta and 13 Jbeta primers characterized the PCR. TCRdb's table, derived via immunoSEQ multiplex PCR, lists solely in-frame clones and lacks some. The repertoire includes approximately 170,000 clones, 65% to 75% of them detected once, and about 1.6% sits in the top ten. The sample consisted of PBMCs. The receptor source for this set is a girl between 5 and 17 years old in good health and CMV-seronegative.

The chain joins TRBV9 to TRBJ2-5; 9 bases align to TRBD1. CDR1 is SGDLS and CDR2 is YYNGEE in the germline V gene. The V and J ends lost 3 bases and 9 bases, in that order; junction bases with no gene match: 3. The CDR3 has 12 residues. The CDR3 reads CASSDGTGSQYF. CDR3 in DNA: TGTGCCAGCAGCGACGGGACAGGGTCCCAGTACTTC.

This clone was detected a few times. The chain combines TRBV19 with TRBJ1-5; tentatively, D is TRBD1 (5 bases). CDR1 is LNHDA and CDR2 is SQIVND in the germline V gene (reference sequence). The CDR3 extends over 12 amino acids. V was pared by 9 bases and J by 3 bases, with 9 bases between. The CDR3 region is CASRAPNQPQHF. The CDR3 DNA follows: TGTGCCAGCAGGGCCCCCAATCAGCCCCAGCATTTT.

The J gene is TRBJ1-5, the V gene TRBV6-1; 8 bases are a match to TRBD1. The CDR3 extends over 13 amino acids. Trimming removed 2 bases from V and 7 bases from J; junction bases left unmatched: 1. Germline V gene lookup returns CDR1 MNHNS and CDR2 SASEGT. Here the CDR3 DNA reads TGTGCCAGCAGTGAACAGGGGGCACAGCCCCAGCATTTT. This sequence encodes CASSEQGAQPQHF.